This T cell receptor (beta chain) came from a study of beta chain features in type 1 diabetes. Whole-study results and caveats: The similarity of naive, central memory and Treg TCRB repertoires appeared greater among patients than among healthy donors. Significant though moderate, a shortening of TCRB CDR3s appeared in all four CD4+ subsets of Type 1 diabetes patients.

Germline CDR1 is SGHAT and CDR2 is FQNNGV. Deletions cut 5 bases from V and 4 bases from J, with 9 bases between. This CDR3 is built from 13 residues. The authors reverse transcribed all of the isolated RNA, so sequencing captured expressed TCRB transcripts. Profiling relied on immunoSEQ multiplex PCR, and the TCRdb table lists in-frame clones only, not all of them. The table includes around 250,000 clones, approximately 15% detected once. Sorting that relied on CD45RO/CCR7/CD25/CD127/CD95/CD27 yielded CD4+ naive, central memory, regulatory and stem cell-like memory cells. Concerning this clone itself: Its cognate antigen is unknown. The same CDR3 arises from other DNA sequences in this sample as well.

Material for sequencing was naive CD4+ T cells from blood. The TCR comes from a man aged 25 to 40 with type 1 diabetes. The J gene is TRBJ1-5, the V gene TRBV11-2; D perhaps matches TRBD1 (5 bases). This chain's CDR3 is CASSSDRNQPQHF. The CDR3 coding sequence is TGTGCCAGCAGCAGTGACAGAAATCAGCCCCAGCATTTT.